Reported below is one T cell receptor (beta chain). Its antigen is not identified. This entry is derived from a study of human T cells and chemical hapten exposure. The time point here: patch test 1, 2 weeks after DPC sensitization. The treatment is: therapeutic diphenylcyclopropenone sensitization with weekly scalp DPC. Total RNA was isolated from whole blood that had not been fractionated. Broader study findings: Expanded TCR sets contained significantly more large CDR3 similarity clusters than controls. After DPC sensitization, TCRs above 1 in 1000 frequency showed no change.

The library tagged each cDNA molecule with unique molecular identifiers. One entry per CDR3 protein, called by TCRdb with MiXCR from the RACE reads. The sample shows some 340,000 distinct CDR3 sequences, about 7% of them seen only once. V gave up 6 bases and J gave up 4 bases, with 12 bases separating them. The CDR3 is made up of 13 amino acids. The sequence was obtained from a woman between 18 and 29 years old with alopecia areata. Some clones in this sample may be carry-over from other donors' samples. The chain recombines TRBV12-3 or TRBV12-4 with TRBJ1-2, with TRBD1 as a possible D gene (5 bases). The specimen comprised whole blood, sampled in connection with sensitization to the hapten diphenylcyclopropenone (DPC). The CDR3 sequence: CASSGRDFYGYTF. The CDR3 DNA is TGTGCCAGCAGCGGACGGGACTTCTATGGCTACACCTTC.